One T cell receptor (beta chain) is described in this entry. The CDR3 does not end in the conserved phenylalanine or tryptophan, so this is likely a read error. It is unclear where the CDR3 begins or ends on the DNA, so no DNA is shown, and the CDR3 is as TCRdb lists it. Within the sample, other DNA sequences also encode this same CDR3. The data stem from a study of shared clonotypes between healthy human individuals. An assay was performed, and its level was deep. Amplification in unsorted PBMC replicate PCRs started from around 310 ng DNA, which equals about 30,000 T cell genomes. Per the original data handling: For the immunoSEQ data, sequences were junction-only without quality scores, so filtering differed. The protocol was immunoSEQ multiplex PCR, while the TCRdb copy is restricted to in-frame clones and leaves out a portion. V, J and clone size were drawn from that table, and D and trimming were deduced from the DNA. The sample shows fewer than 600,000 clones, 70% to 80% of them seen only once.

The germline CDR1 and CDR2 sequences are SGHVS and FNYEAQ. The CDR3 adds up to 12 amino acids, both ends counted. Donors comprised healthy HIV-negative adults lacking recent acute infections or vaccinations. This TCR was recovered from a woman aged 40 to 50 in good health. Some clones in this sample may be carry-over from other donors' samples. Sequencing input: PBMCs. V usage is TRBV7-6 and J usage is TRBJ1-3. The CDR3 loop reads CASSLEGNTIYL.